Shown below are 14 T cell receptor beta chains from a single sample sequenced in a study of T cells in Graves' hyperthyroidism and ophthalmopathy. Amplified TCR beta CDR3 regions came from RNA transcripts. TCR CDR3 underwent first-round RT-PCR with the HTBI primer set. TCRdb reanalysed the multiplex PCR reads using MiXCR and keeps one entry per CDR3 protein. The profile shows some 50,000 distinct CDR3 sequences, roughly 50% of them singletons. Sequences were obtained from blood. These receptors were taken from a woman between 50 and 59 years old with Graves' ophthalmopathy.

This clonotype occurred many times. This sequence joins TRBV9 and TRBJ1-2, with D perhaps matching TRBD1 (6 bases). The CDR3 is 13 residues long. Trimming pared 0 bases from V and 8 bases from J, leaving 11 bases between. Germline CDR1 and CDR2: SGDLS and YYNGEE. CDR3 residues: CASSVEQGGGYTF. CDR3 coding DNA: TGTGCCAGCAGCGTAGAACAGGGCGGCGGCTACACCTTC.

The V gene is TRBV12-3 or TRBV12-4, the J gene TRBJ2-1; maybe TRBD2 (6 bases). This CDR3 is built from 15 residues. The V end lost 2 bases, the J end lost 4 bases, and 12 bases lay between the germline ends. CDR3 nucleotide sequence: TGTGCCAGCAGTTTATACTACGGGGGTTACAATGAGCAGTTCTTC. It is translated as CASSLYYGGYNEQFF.

This chain connects TRBV18 to TRBJ1-6; TRBD1 matches 11 bases. This CDR3 is built from 17 residues. Germline CDR1 is KGHSH and CDR2 is LQKENI. Trimming at V came to 5 bases and at J to 9 bases, leaving 12 bases not matched to a gene. The CDR3 region has the DNA TGTGCCAGCTCATCCGGACAGGGGGCATTCGGGTCTTCACCCCTCCACTTT. As protein: CASSSGQGAFGSSPLHF.

A few counts support this clonotype. The chain carries TRBV3-1 and TRBJ2-2; D remains ambiguous. The CDR3 loop spans 14 amino acids. The V end was cut by 3 bases, the J end by 2 bases, with 7 bases between. Germline assignment: CDR1 LGHDT and CDR2 YNNKEL (reference sequence). As DNA, the CDR3 is TGTGCCAGCAGCCACGTTAGTAACACCGGGGAGCTGTTTTTT. It codes for CASSHVSNTGELFF.

As for this clonotype: A junction boundary mismatches the germline segment, possibly from a read error. The genes are TRBV7-3 and TRBJ2-1; tentatively, D is TRBD2 (6 bases). The CDR3 runs 18 residues. Germline CDR1 is SGHTA and CDR2 is FQGTGA. Written as DNA, the CDR3 is TGTGCTAGCAGCTTACTCCCTCGGGACTCGAAAATCGGCAATGAGCAGTTCTTC. This codes for CASSLLPRDSKIGNEQFF. Full variable domain (rest looked up from reference TRBV7-3 and TRBJ2-1): GAGVSQTPSNKVTEKGKYVELRCDPISGHTALYWYRQSLGQGPEFLIYFQGTGAADDSGLPNDRFFAVRPEGSVSTLKIQRTERGDSAVYLCASSLLPRDSKIGNEQFFGPGTRLTVL.

This clonotype was recorded many times. The rearrangement links TRBV7-8 to TRBJ1-1, with unresolved D. This CDR3 spans 13 amino acids. CDR1 and CDR2 from the germline V gene are SGHVS and FQNEAQ. With 1 base removed from V and 1 base from J, the gap between germline ends came to 4 bases. CDR3 in DNA: TGTGCCAGCAGCTTAGACAGGAACACTGAAGCTTTCTTT. It specifies CASSLDRNTEAFF.

This clonotype was seen repeatedly, ten times or more. The V call is TRBV20-1, the J call TRBJ1-6; 9 nucleotides align to TRBD1. Per the germline V gene, CDR1 is DFQATT and CDR2 is SNEGSKA (reference sequence). There are 14 residues in the CDR3. With V trimmed by 0 bases and J by 8 bases, 2 bases remained unmatched. CDR3 protein: CSAREDRGYSPLHF. CDR3 coding DNA: TGCAGTGCTAGAGAGGACAGGGGTTATTCACCCCTCCACTTT.

A word on this clonotype: Compared with germline, one end of the junction differs, possibly owing to a read error. J is TRBJ1-6 and V is TRBV3-1; D not resolved. Germline loops: CDR1 LGHDT, CDR2 YNNKEL (reference sequence). The CDR3 covers 14 residues. The CDR3 is CASSQDGNNSPLHF. As DNA, the CDR3 is TGTGCCAGCAGTCAAGACGGGAATAATTCACCCCTCCACTTT.

As regards this clonotype: The DNA is omitted, as the CDR3 cannot be located on it reliably, and the CDR3 follows TCRdb's listing. This chain links TRBV10-2 with TRBJ1-5; no DNA check was done on the table's D call, TRBD1. 22 amino acids form the CDR3, both terminal residues included. Germline-derived CDR1 and CDR2 are WSHSY and SAAADI. The CDR3: CARQLPTGGGVRAVLRAGHQHF.

To note about this clonotype: A read error may produce the germline difference seen at one junction end. The chain joins TRBV6-6 to TRBJ2-7; 12 bases are shared with TRBD1. CDR3 length: 17 amino acids. The germline CDR1 and CDR2 sequences are MNHNY and SVGAGI (reference sequence). The CDR3 reads CASSIHPGQGAPYEQCF. The CDR3 DNA sequence: TGCGCCAGCAGTATACACCCGGGACAGGGGGCACCCTACGAGCAGTGCTTC.

As for this clonotype: The junction departs from germline at one end; a sequencing error may be responsible. The chain joins TRBV5-4 to TRBJ1-1, with D possibly TRBD1 on 5 matching bases. Germline CDR1 SGHNT, CDR2 YYREEE (reference sequence). This CDR3 has 14 residues. The CDR3, as DNA: TGTGCCAACAGCGGGACGGGGGGGAACACGGAAGCTTTCTTT. It yields the protein CANSGTGGNTEAFF.

The V gene is TRBV6-2 or TRBV6-3, the J gene TRBJ1-5; the match to TRBD1 covers 9 bases. The germline V gene has CDR1 MNHEY and CDR2 SVGEGT. There are 16 residues in the CDR3. Trimming took 6 bases from V and 3 from J; bases not matched to a gene: 9. CDR3 loop: CASRGQGTSYNQPQHF. CDR3 nucleotide sequence: TGTGCCAGCAGGGGACAGGGTACCTCCTACAATCAGCCCCAGCATTTT.

This clonotype was seen repeatedly, ten times or more. The chain combines TRBV20-1 with TRBJ1-4, with unresolved D. Germline CDR1 DFQATT, CDR2 SNEGSKA (reference sequence). Trimming removed 5 bases from V and 5 bases from J, with 9 bases in between. The length of the CDR3 is 12 residues. The CDR3 DNA follows: TGCAGTGCTGCGCCAGAAAATGAAAAACTGTTTTTT. Translation: CSAAPENEKLFF.

There are many counts of this clonotype. The V gene is TRBV2, the J gene TRBJ1-1; D unresolved. V lost 3 bases, J lost 0 bases, and 8 bases lay in between. The CDR3 length is 14 residues. CDR1 is SNHLY and CDR2 is FYNNEI in the germline V gene. This CDR3 is CASSERLMNTEAFF. As DNA, the CDR3 is TGTGCCAGCAGTGAGCGTCTCATGAACACTGAAGCTTTCTTT.